This T cell receptor beta chain was identified in a study of T cell responses to AZD1222 COVID-19 vaccine (dated by TCRdb to about 2021). For the wider study: TCR sequencing covered 230 to 250 trial participants: 200 to 220 given two doses of AZD1222 and 26 given two doses of MenACWY control vaccine. Trial participants were enrolled by age into 18-55, 56-69 and 70-plus year subgroups, with about 150, 28 and 57 TCR-sequenced participants respectively.

The CDR3 regions of human TCRbeta chains were analyzed by immunosequencing. The source study handled its data this way. Repertoire TCRs were checked for matches against a reference library of SARS-CoV-2-specific TCRs that had been generated using the MIRA antigen-specificity platform. Breadth meant the fraction of unique TCRs that were SARS-CoV-2-associated, whereas depth meant the fraction of total T cells that were SARS-CoV-2-associated. Using the MIRA data, every spike-specific TCR was mapped to the spike region that the TCR reacted to and assigned to either a CD4 or a CD8 class. Log10-transformed breadth and depth values were compared by one-way ANOVA with Sidak's multiple comparisons tests. TCRdb's version of the immuneACCESS table is confined to in-frame rearrangements and falls short of the full clone set. An unresolved V gene accounts for under half of the shortfall where checked; the remainder is of unknown origin. V, J and clone size reflect that table, while D and trimming were determined from the DNA. The sample contains some 120,000 clones, roughly nine tenths of them found a single time. The top ten clonotypes cover over 9% of the sample.

Interpreted using the paper, the time point label stands for: about 28 days (+/-7) after the second vaccine dose. Because spike-specific TCR depth and breadth did not differ between the two schedules, AZD1222 recipients who got a second dose at roughly 4 weeks were pooled with those who got a second dose at roughly 12 weeks. Vaccinee samples were obtained from the UK trials COV001 and COV002, which included a single-blind randomized controlled phase 2/3 trial of AZD1222 (ChAdOx1 nCoV-19) in healthy adults. Trial participant PBMC samples were collected at day 0 and day 28 after the second dose for TCRbeta chain sequencing. The research as a whole found: Conclusions about previously exposed vaccinees are limited, since just six AZD1222 recipients were seropositive for SARS-CoV-2 at baseline. Participants were mostly white British, with more females than males. The authors suggested clonal diversity may have been underestimated. The whole spike protein was spanned by vaccine-associated CD4 TCRs, and dominant responses were seen in regions 160-218 and 743-854. The 56-69-year group was small, and its depth increase did not reach significance, likely because of low power. After two AZD1222 doses, both the breadth and the depth of spike-specific TCRs were significantly higher than at day 0 and than in MenACWY recipients. No day 14 peak-response samples were available, so repertoires were characterized only after the peak T cell response. Epitopes outside the regions mutated in the B.1.351 and B.1.1.7 variants were reportedly recognized by nearly half of the unique spike-specific TCRs.

A note on this clone: Its antigen specificity is not known. Per-base quality was not reported, and no clone a single base away is much larger than it.

After removal of 1 base from V and 7 bases from J, the junction retains 7 bases not matched to a gene. Its CDR3 holds 16 amino acids, cysteine through phenylalanine. Only CDR3 DNA is held: 48 bases, read in frame from base 1. Looking up the germline V gene yields CDR1 MNHNS and CDR2 SASEGT. The material was peripheral blood, obtained 28 days after the second AZD1222 dose. This clonotype was obtained from an adult who received the AZD1222 COVID-19 vaccine. The sequence joins TRBV6-1 to TRBJ1-5; TRBD1 aligns with 10 central bases. The bases are TGTGCCAGCAGTGAAGTCGGGACAGGGGCAAGGCAGCCCCAGCATTTT. This gives the protein CASSEVGTGARQPQHF.